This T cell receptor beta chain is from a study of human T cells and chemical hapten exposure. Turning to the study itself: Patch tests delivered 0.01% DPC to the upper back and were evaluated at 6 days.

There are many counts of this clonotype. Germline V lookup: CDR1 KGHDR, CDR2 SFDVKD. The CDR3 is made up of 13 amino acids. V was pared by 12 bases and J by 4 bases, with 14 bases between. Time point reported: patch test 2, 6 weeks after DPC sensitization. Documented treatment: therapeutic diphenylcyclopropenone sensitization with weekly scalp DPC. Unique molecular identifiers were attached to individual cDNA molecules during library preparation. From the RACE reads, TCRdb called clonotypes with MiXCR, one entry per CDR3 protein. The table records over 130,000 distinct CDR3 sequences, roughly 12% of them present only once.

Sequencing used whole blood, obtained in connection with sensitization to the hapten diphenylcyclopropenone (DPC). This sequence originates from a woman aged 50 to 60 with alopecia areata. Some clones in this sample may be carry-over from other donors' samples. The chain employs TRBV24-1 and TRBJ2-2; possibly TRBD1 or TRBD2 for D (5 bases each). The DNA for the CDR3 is TGTGCCTCGGGACGCTCAAGCACCGGGGAGCTGTTTTTT. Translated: CASGRSSTGELFF.